A single sample is the source of the 12 T cell receptor beta chains below, sequenced in a study of blood T cell repertoires in COVID-19. This table comes from immunoSEQ multiplex PCR, and its TCRdb copy is limited to in-frame clones, with some not included. This table has about 400,000 clones, about nine tenths appearing once. The sample consisted of PBMCs or T cells enriched from blood (not recorded which). These receptor sequences come from a woman in her 30s who had recovered from COVID-19.

This chain joins TRBV14 and TRBJ1-3; D is uncertain. CDR1 and CDR2 (germline): SGHDN, FVKESK. The CDR3 consists of 16 residues. V lost 1 base and J lost 0, with 10 bases in between. The CDR3 protein is CASSQVGGSSGNTIYF. The CDR3 coding sequence is TGTGCCAGCAGCCAAGTCGGAGGGAGCTCTGGAAACACCATATATTTT.

Points on this clone: The sample has other DNA sequences that encode this CDR3 too. V is TRBV4-1 and J is TRBJ1-1; TRBD1 matches at 7 bases. This CDR3 region has 15 residues. The junction had 8 bases not matched to a gene; V was cut back by 3 bases and J by 4 bases. CDR1 and CDR2 (germline): MGHRA, YSYEKL. CDR3 DNA: TGCGCCAGCAGCCATTCACAGGGGTTGGCCACTGAAGCTTTCTTT. This translates into CASSHSQGLATEAFF.

Only one count was recorded for this clone. V gene TRBV11-1 combines with J gene TRBJ1-2; D remains ambiguous. V lost 1 base and J 5 bases, leaving 14 bases between the germline ends. The V gene's germline CDR1 is SGHAT and CDR2 FQDESV (reference sequence). This CDR3 region has 15 residues. The CDR3 loop is CASSLEPVRTYGYTF. CDR3 nucleotides: TGTGCCAGCAGCTTAGAACCCGTCAGGACTTATGGCTACACCTTC.

V and J are TRBV9 and TRBJ2-3; perhaps TRBD1 as D (5 bases). Germline CDR1 is SGDLS and CDR2 is YYNGEE. Trimming cost V 2 bases and J 2 bases, with 9 bases left between them. This CDR3 is 14 amino acids long. The CDR3 DNA is TGTGCCAGCAGCGTGATGGGGCTCACAGATACGCAGTATTTT. Encoded protein: CASSVMGLTDTQYF.

The chain couples TRBV6-5 to TRBJ2-1; 12 bases match TRBD2. The CDR3 sequence is 15 residues long. Looked up from germline, CDR1 is MNHEY and CDR2 is SVGAGI. J gave up 8 bases and V 5 bases, and 7 bases lay outside the gene matches. In nucleotides, the CDR3 is TGTGCCAGCAGTCTCCGGACTAGCGGGGTGGATGAGCAGTTCTTC. It translates to CASSLRTSGVDEQFF.

This rearrangement joins TRBV5-4 to TRBJ2-1; 7 bases fit TRBD1. V dropped 2 bases and J dropped 4; count of bases not matched to a gene: 9. Looked up from germline, CDR1 is SGHNT and CDR2 is YYREEE (reference sequence). The CDR3 extends over 16 amino acids. The CDR3 sequence: CASSFDRAGAYNEQFF. The CDR3 DNA is TGTGCCAGCAGCTTCGACAGGGCAGGTGCATACAATGAGCAGTTCTTC.

The chain has TRBV2 and TRBJ2-5; TRBD2 agrees at 10 bases. CDR3 length: 16 residues. V dropped 0 bases and J dropped 4; count of bases not matched to a gene: 5. Looked up from germline, CDR1 is SNHLY and CDR2 is FYNNEI. The CDR3 here is CASSEALAGVRETQYF. Written as DNA, the CDR3 is TGTGCCAGCAGTGAAGCGCTAGCGGGAGTGAGAGAGACCCAGTACTTC.

The chain carries TRBV4-1 and TRBJ1-2; tentatively, D is TRBD1 (5 bases). Trimming removed 4 bases from V and 3 bases from J, with 12 bases in between. The CDR3 totals 14 residues. Per germline, CDR1 MGHRA and CDR2 YSYEKL. CDR3 coding DNA: TGCGCCAGCAGCCCCAGGGTTTTTGACTATGGCTACACCTTC. The encoded protein is CASSPRVFDYGYTF.

The chain combines TRBV4-1 with TRBJ1-2; tentatively, D is TRBD1 (5 bases). Germline CDR1 is MGHRA and CDR2 is YSYEKL. V dropped 2 bases and J dropped 5 bases, with 18 bases sitting between them. There are 16 residues in the CDR3. This CDR3 reads CASSQLQALPLYGYTF. As DNA, the CDR3 is TGCGCCAGCAGCCAATTACAGGCCCTTCCCCTATATGGCTACACCTTC.

The J gene is TRBJ2-2, the V gene TRBV5-4; 7 bases agree with TRBD1. CDR1 is SGHNT and CDR2 is YYREEE in the germline V gene (reference sequence). The CDR3 runs to 14 residues. V dropped 4 bases and J dropped 6; count of bases not matched to a gene: 6. The CDR3 loop reads CASSPQGPPGELFF. The DNA for the CDR3 is TGTGCCAGCAGCCCACAGGGGCCCCCCGGGGAGCTGTTTTTT.

The rearrangement links TRBV10-2 to TRBJ2-7; a weak D match, TRBD1 (6 bases). Between the trimmed V and J ends, which lost 6 bases and 2 bases, there was a span of 11 bases. This CDR3 comprises 13 residues. CDR1 and CDR2 from the germline V gene are WSHSY and SAAADI. For the CDR3, the DNA is TGCGCCAGCAGGGACAGTCAGACCTACGAGCAGTACTTC. Translating gives CASRDSQTYEQYF.

The chain is built from TRBV27 and TRBJ1-1; no definite D call. Per germline, CDR1 MNHEY and CDR2 SMNVEV (reference sequence). The germline V and J ends were trimmed by 4 bases and 4 bases, with 10 bases remaining between them. There are 13 residues in the CDR3. The CDR3 nucleotides read TGTGCCAGCAGTTATGGGGAGGGCACTGAAGCTTTCTTT. This sequence encodes CASSYGEGTEAFF.